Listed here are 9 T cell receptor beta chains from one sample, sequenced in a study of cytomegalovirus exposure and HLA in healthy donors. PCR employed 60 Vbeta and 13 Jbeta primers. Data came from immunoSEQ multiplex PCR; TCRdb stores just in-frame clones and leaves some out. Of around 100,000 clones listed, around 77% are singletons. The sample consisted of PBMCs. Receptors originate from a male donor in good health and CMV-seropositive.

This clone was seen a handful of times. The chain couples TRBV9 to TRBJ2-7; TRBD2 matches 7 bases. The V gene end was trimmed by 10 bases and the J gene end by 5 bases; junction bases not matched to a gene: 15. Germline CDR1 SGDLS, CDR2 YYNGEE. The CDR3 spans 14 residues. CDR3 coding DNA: TGTGCCTCTTCGCGGGGGAGGGCCCAGAACGAGCAGTACTTC. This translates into CASSRGRAQNEQYF.

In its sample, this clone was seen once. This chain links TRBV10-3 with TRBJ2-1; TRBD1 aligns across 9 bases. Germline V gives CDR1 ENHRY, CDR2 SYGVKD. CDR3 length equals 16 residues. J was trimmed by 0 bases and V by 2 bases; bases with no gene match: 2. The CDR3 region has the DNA TGTGCCATCAGTGAGAGACAGGGGGGCTCCTACAATGAGCAGTTCTTC. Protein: CAISERQGGSYNEQFF.

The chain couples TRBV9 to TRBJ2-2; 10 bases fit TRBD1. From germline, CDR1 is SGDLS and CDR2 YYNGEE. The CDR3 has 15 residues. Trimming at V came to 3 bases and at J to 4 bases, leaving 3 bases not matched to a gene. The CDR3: CASSAGTGATGELFF. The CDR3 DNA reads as TGTGCCAGCAGCGCCGGGACAGGGGCCACCGGGGAGCTGTTTTTT. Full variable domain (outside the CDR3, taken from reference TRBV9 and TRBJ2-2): DSGVTQTPKHLITATGQRVTLRCSPRSGDLSVYWYQQSLDQGLQFLIQYYNGEERAKGNILERFSAQQFPDLHSELNLSSLELGDSALYFCASSAGTGATGELFFGEGSRLTVL.

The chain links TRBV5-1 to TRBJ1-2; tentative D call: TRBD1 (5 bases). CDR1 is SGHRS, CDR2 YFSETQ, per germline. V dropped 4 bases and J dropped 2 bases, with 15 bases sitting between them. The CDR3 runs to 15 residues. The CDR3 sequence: CASSPWDGGNYGYTF. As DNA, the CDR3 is TGCGCCAGCAGCCCCTGGGACGGAGGGAACTATGGCTACACCTTC. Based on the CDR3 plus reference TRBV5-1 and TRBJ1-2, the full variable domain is KAGVTQTPRYLIKTRGQQVTLSCSPISGHRSVSWYQQTPGQGLQFLFEYFSETQRNKGNFPGRFSGRQFSNSRSEMNVSTLELGDSALYLCASSPWDGGNYGYTFGSGTRLTVV.

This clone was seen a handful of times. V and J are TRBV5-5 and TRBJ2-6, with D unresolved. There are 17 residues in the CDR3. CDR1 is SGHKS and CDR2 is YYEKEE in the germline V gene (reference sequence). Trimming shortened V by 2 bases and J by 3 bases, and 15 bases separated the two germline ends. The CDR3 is CASSLVSSTIGANVLTF. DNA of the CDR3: TGTGCCAGCAGCTTAGTCAGCTCAACTATTGGGGCCAACGTCCTGACTTTC.

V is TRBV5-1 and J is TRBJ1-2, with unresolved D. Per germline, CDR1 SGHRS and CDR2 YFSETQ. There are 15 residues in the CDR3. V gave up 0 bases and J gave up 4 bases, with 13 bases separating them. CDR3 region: CASSLVNGGSYGYTF. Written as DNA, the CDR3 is TGCGCCAGCAGCTTGGTGAACGGAGGTAGCTATGGCTACACCTTC.

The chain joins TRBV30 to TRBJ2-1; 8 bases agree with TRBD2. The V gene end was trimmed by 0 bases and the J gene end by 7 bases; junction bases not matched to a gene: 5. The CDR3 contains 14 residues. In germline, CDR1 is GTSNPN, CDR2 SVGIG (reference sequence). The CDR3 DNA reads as TGTGCCTGGAGTGTACTAGCGGTCGGGAATGAGCAGTTCTTC. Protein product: CAWSVLAVGNEQFF.

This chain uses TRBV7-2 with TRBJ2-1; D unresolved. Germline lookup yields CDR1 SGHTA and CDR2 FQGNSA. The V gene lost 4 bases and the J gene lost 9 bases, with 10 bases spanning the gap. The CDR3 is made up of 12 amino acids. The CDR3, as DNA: TGTGCCAGCAGCTCCTTTACATTTGAGCAGTTCTTC. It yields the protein CASSSFTFEQFF.

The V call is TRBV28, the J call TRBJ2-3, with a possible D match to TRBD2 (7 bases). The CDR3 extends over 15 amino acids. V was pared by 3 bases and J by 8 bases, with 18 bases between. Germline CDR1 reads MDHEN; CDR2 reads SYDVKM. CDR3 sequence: CASSFFGGGSITQYF. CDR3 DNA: TGTGCCAGCAGTTTCTTTGGGGGGGGCTCGATTACGCAGTATTTT.